This TCR beta chain was sequenced for a study of blood T cell repertoires in COVID-19. Across the study: The United States, Italy and Spain were the sources of the acute and convalescent COVID-19 samples. The cDNA or gDNA used as material had been derived from T cells, B-cell-depleted T cells, or PBMCs.

Concerning this clone: This sample includes further DNA sequences coding for the same CDR3.

In germline, CDR1 is MNHEY, CDR2 SVGAGI. Trimming removed 5 bases from V and 1 base from J; junction bases left unmatched: 4. CDR3 size: 15 residues. Authors' data handling: Amplification of reference gene primers was used by the study to estimate nucleated cell counts. Clones were read by immunoSEQ multiplex PCR, and TCRdb kept only the in-frame ones, dropping some. The DNA gave D and trimming, while V, J and clone size come from that table. Of about 270,000 clones in the sample, around four fifths were seen once. Sample: peripheral blood. The chain links TRBV6-5 to TRBJ2-3; 9 bases are shared with TRBD2. This receptor was obtained from a woman between 45 and 60 years old with active or convalescent COVID-19. The CDR3 nucleotides are TGTGCCAGCAGTCCACTAGCGGGCGGCACAGATACGCAGTATTTT. Residues: CASSPLAGGTDTQYF.